The entry below describes one T cell receptor beta chain. Its antigen is not known. One base away lies a much larger clone, so this may be a sequencing read error. These data originate in a study of post-analysis software for immune sequencing data. Notes on the study in general: Controls showed lower frequencies than patients for a few TRBV segments, and TRBV5-6, TRBV5-1 and TRBV20-1 were among these. F measure grouped same-batch samples tightly together.

Included in the TCR beta cDNA libraries were unique molecular identifiers. TCRdb passed the PCR reads through MiXCR, listing each CDR3 protein once. The sample shows some 190,000 distinct CDR3 sequences, around 30% of them seen only once. This CDR3 has 15 residues. The V end lost 0 bases, the J end lost 3 bases, and 10 bases lay between the germline ends. Germline V CDR1 and CDR2: SGHRS, YFSETQ. The sequenced sample was blood. This sequence was found in a girl aged 2-17 years with multiple sclerosis. The chain has TRBV5-1 and TRBJ2-1; D might be TRBD2 (6 bases). CDR3 coding DNA: TGCGCCAGCAGCTTGGAAGGGGACTTCTACAATGAGCAGTTCTTC. The encoded protein is CASSLEGDFYNEQFF.